This T cell receptor (beta chain) was retrieved from a study of T-cell reconstitution after alpha-beta-depleted transplantation in children. This clonotype has a handful of counts. Germline V gene sequence: CDR1 ENHRY, CDR2 SYGVKD. V was pared by 10 bases and J by 0 bases, with 15 bases of the junction left unmatched. The CDR3 covers 17 residues. It was with unique molecular identifiers that the TCRbeta library was prepared. TCRdb re-called the PCR reads with MiXCR, one entry per CDR3 protein. The sample includes under 750,000 distinct CDR3 sequences, more than 20% of them seen just once. Specimen: PBMCs, mostly from graft donor cells, collected 360 days after TCRalphabeta/CD19-depleted stem cell transplant. The source is a boy in the first two years of life who had a stem cell transplant for acute myeloid leukemia, so the T cells may come from the graft donor. The rearrangement uses TRBV10-3 and TRBJ2-5, with 9 bases aligning to TRBD2. Written as DNA, the CDR3 is TGTGCCACCGAAGGTCCTAAGCGGGGGGCGTACCAAGAGACCCAGTACTTC. It encodes CATEGPKRGAYQETQYF.